These 5 T cell receptor beta chains share one sample of origin, sequenced in a study of blood T cell repertoires in COVID-19. Clones were sequenced by immunoSEQ multiplex PCR, and TCRdb holds only the in-frame ones, with some missing. The table records some 300,000 clones, around 84% of them present only once. Source material: peripheral blood. The receptor set was obtained from a man in his 70s with acute or convalescent COVID-19.

V gene TRBV11-3 combines with J gene TRBJ2-2, with 7 bases aligning to TRBD2. Germline V gene data show CDR1 as SGHNT and CDR2 as YENEEA. The CDR3 spans 13 residues. Trimming at V came to 2 bases and at J to 6 bases, leaving 0 bases not matched to a gene. The CDR3 sequence is CASSLRGAGELFF. DNA of the CDR3: TGTGCCAGCAGCTTACGGGGGGCCGGGGAGCTGTTTTTT.

The count of this clone is one. V is TRBV19 and J is TRBJ1-5, with 7 bases lining up with TRBD1. CDR3 length: 15 amino acids. Germline lookup yields CDR1 LNHDA and CDR2 SQIVND (reference sequence). The J segment lost 12 bases and the V segment lost 3 bases, leaving 14 bases of the junction unmatched. The CDR3 nucleotides read TGTGCCAGTAGTATCCCATACAGGGGAGATGAGCGCCAGCATTTT. Residues: CASSIPYRGDERQHF. The full variable domain, completed using reference TRBV19 and TRBJ1-5, is DGGITQSPKYLFRKEGQNVTLSCEQNLNHDAMYWYRQDPGQGLRLIYYSQIVNDFQKGDIAEGYSVSREKKESFPLTVTSAQKNPTAFYLCASSIPYRGDERQHFGDGTRLSIL.

This clone turned up a few times. This chain uses TRBV10-3 with TRBJ1-3; 9 bases are shared with TRBD1. Losses at the gene ends were 2 bases for V and 7 bases for J; bases not matched to a gene: 6. The CDR3 length is 15 residues. CDR1 is ENHRY, CDR2 SYGVKD, per germline. The CDR3 region has the DNA TGTGCCATCAGTGAGACAGGGGGCCTCGGGAACACCATATATTTT. This codes for CAISETGGLGNTIYF.

This chain uses TRBV19 with TRBJ1-2; D might be TRBD1 (5 bases). The CDR3 is 16 amino acids. Trimming stripped 7 bases from V and 0 bases from J, with 18 bases between. CDR1 is LNHDA, CDR2 SQIVND, per germline (reference sequence). The CDR3, as DNA: TGTGCCAGTACTGGGCAGGGCTACTTAGCTAACTATGGCTACACCTTC. The encoded protein is CASTGQGYLANYGYTF.

This CDR3 is CASSLGRGTETQYF. CDR3 bases: TGTGCCAGCAGCTTAGGCCGGGGAACGGAGACCCAGTACTTC. The V gene is TRBV7-8, the J gene TRBJ2-5; a possible D gene is TRBD2 (5 bases). The CDR3 runs to 14 residues. V lost 1 base and J 5 bases, leaving 11 bases between the germline ends. Per germline, CDR1 SGHVS and CDR2 FQNEAQ.